The rows below give T cell receptor beta chains drawn from one sample of a study of blood T cell repertoires in COVID-19. Sequencing was performed with immunoSEQ multiplex PCR; in TCRdb, only in-frame clones are kept and a portion is missing. Here the sample spans tens of thousands of clones, around 91% being singletons. The sequenced material came from peripheral blood. The receptors derive from a man aged 18 to 30 with COVID-19, enrolled during active disease. Both conserved end residues are part of each CDR3. Each record gives: CDR3 protein, CDR3 DNA, CDR3 length, D gene, V gene, clone size, J gene. D genes are given only for firm matches. The size entry is marked missing in some rows and otherwise reads once, few, many or a size class.

CDR3aa: CASSVASGRADTQYF
CDR3nt: TGTGCCAGCAGCGTAGCCAGCGGGAGAGCAGATACGCAGTATTTT
len: 15
d_gene: TRBD2
v_gene: TRBV9
abundance: few
j_gene: TRBJ2-3

CDR3aa: CASSYGQGSINEQFF
CDR3nt: TGTGCCAGCAGTTACGGGCAGGGTAGTATCAATGAGCAGTTCTTC
len: 15
d_gene: -
v_gene: TRBV6-5
abundance: -
j_gene: TRBJ2-1

CDR3aa: CASSLGPLAGARNEQFF
CDR3nt: TGTGCCAGCAGCTTAGGGCCACTAGCGGGAGCCCGCAATGAGCAGTTCTTC
len: 17
d_gene: TRBD2
v_gene: TRBV7-2
abundance: -
j_gene: TRBJ2-1

CDR3aa: CASSLSEQGEGTQYF
CDR3nt: TGTGCCAGCAGCTTATCGGAACAGGGTGAGGGGACCCAGTACTTC
len: 15
d_gene: -
v_gene: TRBV21-1
abundance: -
j_gene: TRBJ2-5

CDR3aa: CASSPGQGGFYNSPLHF
CDR3nt: TGCGCCAGCAGCCCGGGACAGGGCGGGTTCTATAATTCACCCCTCCACTTT
len: 17
d_gene: TRBD1
v_gene: TRBV5-1
abundance: once
j_gene: TRBJ1-6

CDR3aa: CASSLLGREQYF
CDR3nt: TGTGCCAGCAGTTTATTGGGCCGAGAGCAGTACTTC
len: 12
d_gene: -
v_gene: TRBV27
abundance: -
j_gene: TRBJ2-7

CDR3aa: CAFSQGAVRF
CDR3nt: TGTGCCTTCTCTCAGGGGGCAGTGCGCTTC
len: 10
d_gene: TRBD1
v_gene: TRBV30
abundance: -
j_gene: TRBJ2-7

CDR3aa: CASSPGHLYGELFF
CDR3nt: TGTGCCAGTAGTCCGGGACATCTCTACGGGGAGCTGTTTTTT
len: 14
d_gene: -
v_gene: TRBV19
abundance: -
j_gene: TRBJ2-2

CDR3aa: CASRGEQPQHF
CDR3nt: TGCGCCAGCCGGGGAGAACAGCCCCAGCATTTT
len: 11
d_gene: -
v_gene: TRBV10-2
abundance: -
j_gene: TRBJ1-5

CDR3aa: CSASPRQWQFF
CDR3nt: TGCAGTGCCTCGCCCAGACAGTGGCAGTTCTTC
len: 11
d_gene: -
v_gene: TRBV20-1
abundance: -
j_gene: TRBJ2-1

CDR3aa: CASSEVGQGSYEQYF
CDR3nt: TGTGCCAGCAGTGAAGTGGGGCAGGGCAGCTACGAGCAGTACTTC
len: 15
d_gene: -
v_gene: TRBV6-1
abundance: few
j_gene: TRBJ2-7

CDR3aa: CASSSWRGALIYEQYF
CDR3nt: TGTGCCAGCAGCTCATGGCGGGGGGCCCTAATCTACGAGCAGTACTTC
len: 16
d_gene: TRBD2
v_gene: TRBV6-2/TRBV6-3
abundance: -
j_gene: TRBJ2-7

CDR3aa: CALSNGQTEDEQYF
CDR3nt: TGTGCCCTCAGTAACGGCCAGACTGAGGACGAGCAGTACTTC
len: 14
d_gene: -
v_gene: TRBV19
abundance: -
j_gene: TRBJ2-7

CDR3aa: CSTSLGGTEAFF
CDR3nt: TGCAGCACCTCTCTGGGGGGCACTGAAGCTTTCTTT
len: 12
d_gene: -
v_gene: TRBV29-1
abundance: -
j_gene: TRBJ1-1

CDR3aa: CASSQDSGTGGLFYEQYF
CDR3nt: TGCGCCAGCAGCCAAGATAGCGGGACAGGGGGCTTGTTCTACGAGCAGTACTTC
len: 18
d_gene: TRBD1
v_gene: TRBV4-3
abundance: few
j_gene: TRBJ2-7

CDR3aa: CASSLVASLSEQYF
CDR3nt: TGTGCCAGCAGTTTGGTTGCGAGTCTGAGCGAGCAGTACTTC
len: 14
d_gene: -
v_gene: TRBV6-2/TRBV6-3
abundance: -
j_gene: TRBJ2-7

CDR3aa: CAISRSKREDRPYEQYF
CDR3nt: TGTGCCATCAGTAGAAGTAAGCGGGAGGATCGACCCTACGAGCAGTACTTC
len: 17
d_gene: TRBD2
v_gene: TRBV10-3
abundance: -
j_gene: TRBJ2-7

CDR3aa: CASSLDRATNYGYTF
CDR3nt: TGTGCCAGCAGCCTCGACAGGGCAACCAACTATGGCTACACCTTC
len: 15
d_gene: TRBD1
v_gene: TRBV11-2
abundance: -
j_gene: TRBJ1-2

CDR3aa: CASRRTNTEAFF
CDR3nt: TGTGCCAGCAGACGGACTAACACTGAAGCTTTCTTT
len: 12
d_gene: -
v_gene: TRBV6-5
abundance: -
j_gene: TRBJ1-1

CDR3aa: CASSPLREGGTKNIQYF
CDR3nt: TGTGCCAGCAGCCCCTTGCGGGAGGGTGGTACCAAAAACATTCAGTACTTC
len: 17
d_gene: TRBD2
v_gene: TRBV7-9
abundance: -
j_gene: TRBJ2-4

CDR3aa: CASSPSRLAANTGELFF
CDR3nt: TGTGCCAGCAGCCCCTCAAGACTAGCGGCGAACACCGGGGAGCTGTTTTTT
len: 17
d_gene: TRBD2
v_gene: TRBV14
abundance: -
j_gene: TRBJ2-2

CDR3aa: CASSLGGMLYEQYF
CDR3nt: TGTGCCAGCAGCTTAGGGGGCATGTTGTACGAGCAGTACTTC
len: 14
d_gene: -
v_gene: TRBV11-2
abundance: -
j_gene: TRBJ2-7

CDR3aa: CASRQSGTGVYEQYF
CDR3nt: TGTGCCAGCAGACAATCCGGGACAGGGGTCTACGAGCAGTACTTC
len: 15
d_gene: TRBD1
v_gene: TRBV28
abundance: -
j_gene: TRBJ2-7